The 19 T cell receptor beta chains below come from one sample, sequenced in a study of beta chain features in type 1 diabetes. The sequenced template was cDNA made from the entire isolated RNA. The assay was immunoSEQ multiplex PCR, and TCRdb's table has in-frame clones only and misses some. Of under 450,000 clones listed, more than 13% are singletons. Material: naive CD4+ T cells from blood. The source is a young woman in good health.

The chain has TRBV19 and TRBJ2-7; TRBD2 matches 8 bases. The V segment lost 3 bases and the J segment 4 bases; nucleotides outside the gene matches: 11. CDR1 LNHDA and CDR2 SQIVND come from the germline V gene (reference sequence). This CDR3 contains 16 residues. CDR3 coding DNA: TGTGCCAGTAGTATCCTCAGGACTAGCCTTCATTACGAGCAGTACTTC. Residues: CASSILRTSLHYEQYF.

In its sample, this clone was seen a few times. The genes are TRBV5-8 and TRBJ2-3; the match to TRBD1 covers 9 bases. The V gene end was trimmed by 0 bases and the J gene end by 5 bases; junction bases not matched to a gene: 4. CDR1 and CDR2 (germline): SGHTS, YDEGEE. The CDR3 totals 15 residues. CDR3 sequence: CASSLVGQGGDTQYF. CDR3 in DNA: TGTGCCAGCAGCTTGGTGGGACAGGGAGGAGATACGCAGTATTTT. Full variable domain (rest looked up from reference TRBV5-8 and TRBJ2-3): EAGVTQSPTHLIKTRGQQATLRCSPISGHTSVYWYQQALGLGLQFLLWYDEGEERNRGNFPPRFSGRQFPNYSSELNVNALELEDSALYLCASSLVGQGGDTQYFGPGTRLTVL.

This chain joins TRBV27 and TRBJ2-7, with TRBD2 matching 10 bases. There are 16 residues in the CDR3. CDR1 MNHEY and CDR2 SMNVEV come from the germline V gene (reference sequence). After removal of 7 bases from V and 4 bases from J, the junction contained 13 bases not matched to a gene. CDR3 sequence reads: CASNKRASGSWYEQYF. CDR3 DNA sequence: TGTGCCAGCAACAAAAGGGCTAGCGGGAGTTGGTACGAGCAGTACTTC.

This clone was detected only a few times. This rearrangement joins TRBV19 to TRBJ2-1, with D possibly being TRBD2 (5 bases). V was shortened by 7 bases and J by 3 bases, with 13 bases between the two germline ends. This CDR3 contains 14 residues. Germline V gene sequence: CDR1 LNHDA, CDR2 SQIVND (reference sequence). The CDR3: CASTLRTGYNEQFF. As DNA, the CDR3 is TGTGCCAGTACCCTCCGGACTGGCTACAATGAGCAGTTCTTC. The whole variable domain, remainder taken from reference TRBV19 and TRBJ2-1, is DGGITQSPKYLFRKEGQNVTLSCEQNLNHDAMYWYRQDPGQGLRLIYYSQIVNDFQKGDIAEGYSVSREKKESFPLTVTSAQKNPTAFYLCASTLRTGYNEQFFGPGTRLTVL.

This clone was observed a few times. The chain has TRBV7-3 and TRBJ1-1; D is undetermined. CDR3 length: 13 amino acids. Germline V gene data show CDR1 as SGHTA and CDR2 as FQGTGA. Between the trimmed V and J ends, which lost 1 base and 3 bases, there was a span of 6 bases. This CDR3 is CASSLREYTEAFF. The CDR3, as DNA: TGTGCCAGCAGCTTAAGGGAGTACACTGAAGCTTTCTTT.

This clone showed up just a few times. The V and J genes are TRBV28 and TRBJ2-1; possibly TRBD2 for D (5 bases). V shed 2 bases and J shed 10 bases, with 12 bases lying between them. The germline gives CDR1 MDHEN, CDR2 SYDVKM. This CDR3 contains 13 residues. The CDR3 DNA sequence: TGTGCCAGCAGTTTACGGATAGCGCGGGAGCAGTTCTTC. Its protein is CASSLRIAREQFF.

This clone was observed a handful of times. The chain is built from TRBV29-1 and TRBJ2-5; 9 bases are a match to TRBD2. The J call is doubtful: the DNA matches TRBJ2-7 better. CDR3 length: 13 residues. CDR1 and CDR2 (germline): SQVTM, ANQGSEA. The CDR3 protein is CSVGTSWSYEQYF. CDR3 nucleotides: TGCAGCGTCGGGACTAGCTGGTCCTACGAGCAGTACTTC.

The CDR3 nucleotides read TGTGCCAGCAGCCAAAACAGGGGGATCGGGGAGCTGTTTTTT. It codes for CASSQNRGIGELFF. This chain joins TRBV4-2 and TRBJ2-2; TRBD1 matches 8 bases. The CDR3 is 14 residues long. V dropped 2 bases and J dropped 7; count of bases not matched to a gene: 3. The germline V gene encodes CDR1 LGHNA and CDR2 YNFKEQ.

CDR3 DNA sequence: TGTGCCAGCAGCCGGGCGGGAGTAACCTACAATGAGCAGTTCTTC. Protein: CASSRAGVTYNEQFF. The chain uses TRBV6-5 and TRBJ2-1; 7 bases fit TRBD2. This CDR3 contains 15 residues. Germline CDR1 reads MNHEY; CDR2 reads SVGAGI. The trim removed 6 bases at V and 2 bases at J, leaving 7 bases unmatched.

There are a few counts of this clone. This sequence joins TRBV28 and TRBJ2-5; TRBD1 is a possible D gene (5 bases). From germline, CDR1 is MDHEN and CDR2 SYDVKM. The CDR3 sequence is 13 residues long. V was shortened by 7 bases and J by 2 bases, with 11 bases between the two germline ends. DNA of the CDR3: TGTGCCAGCAATCTTGGGGCTCAAGAGACCCAGTACTTC. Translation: CASNLGAQETQYF. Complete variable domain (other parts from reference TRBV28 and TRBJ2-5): DVKVTQSSRYLVKRTGEKVFLECVQDMDHENMFWYRQDPGLGLRLIYFSYDVKMKEKGDIPEGYSVSREKKERFSLILESASTNQTSMYLCASNLGAQETQYFGPGTRLLVL.

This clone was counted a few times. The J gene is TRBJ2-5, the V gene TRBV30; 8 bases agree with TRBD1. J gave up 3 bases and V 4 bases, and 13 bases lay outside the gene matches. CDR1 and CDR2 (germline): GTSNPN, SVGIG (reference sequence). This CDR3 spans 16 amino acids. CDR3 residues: CAWTLRGLAVKETQYF. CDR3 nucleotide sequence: TGTGCCTGGACCCTCAGGGGGCTAGCTGTAAAAGAGACCCAGTACTTC.

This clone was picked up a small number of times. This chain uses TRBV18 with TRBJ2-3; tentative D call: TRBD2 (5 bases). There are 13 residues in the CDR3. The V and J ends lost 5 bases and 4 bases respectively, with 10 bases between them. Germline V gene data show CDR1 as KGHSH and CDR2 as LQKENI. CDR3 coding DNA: TGTGCCAGCTCATTTCGGGGATCAGATACGCAGTATTTT. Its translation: CASSFRGSDTQYF.

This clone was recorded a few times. The CDR3, as DNA: TGCAGCGTGGGGACTAGCGGGGCCACCGGGGAGCTGTTTTTT. Protein sequence: CSVGTSGATGELFF. The gene calls are TRBV29-1 and TRBJ2-2; TRBD2 aligns across 13 bases. The CDR3 is 14 amino acids. After removal of 6 bases from V and 4 bases from J, the junction contained 2 bases not matched to a gene. Germline V gene lookup returns CDR1 SQVTM and CDR2 ANQGSEA.

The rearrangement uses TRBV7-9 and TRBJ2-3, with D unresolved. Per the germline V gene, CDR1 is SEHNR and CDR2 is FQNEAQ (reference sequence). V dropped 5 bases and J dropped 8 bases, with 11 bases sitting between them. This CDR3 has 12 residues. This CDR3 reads CASSILGGTQYF. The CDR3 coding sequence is TGTGCCAGCAGCATACTTGGTGGTACGCAGTATTTT.

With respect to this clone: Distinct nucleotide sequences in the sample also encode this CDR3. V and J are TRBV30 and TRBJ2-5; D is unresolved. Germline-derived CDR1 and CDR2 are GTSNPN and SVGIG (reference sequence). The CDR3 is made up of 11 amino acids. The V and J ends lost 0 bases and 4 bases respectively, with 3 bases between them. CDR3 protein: CAWSVLETQYF. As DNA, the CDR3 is TGTGCCTGGAGTGTACTAGAGACCCAGTACTTC.

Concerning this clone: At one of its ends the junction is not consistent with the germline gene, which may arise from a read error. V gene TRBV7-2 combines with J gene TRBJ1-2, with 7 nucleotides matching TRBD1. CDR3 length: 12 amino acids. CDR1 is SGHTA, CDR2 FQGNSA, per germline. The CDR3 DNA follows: TGTGCCAGCAGCTTAACGGGACAGCCGTCTCTCTTC. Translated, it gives CASSLTGQPSLF.

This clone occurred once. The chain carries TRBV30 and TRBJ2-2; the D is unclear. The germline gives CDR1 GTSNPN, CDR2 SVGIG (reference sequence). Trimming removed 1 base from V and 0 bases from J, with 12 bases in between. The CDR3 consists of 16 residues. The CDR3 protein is CAWSAATETNTGELFF. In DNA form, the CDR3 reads TGTGCCTGGAGTGCCGCCACCGAGACGAACACCGGGGAGCTGTTTTTT.

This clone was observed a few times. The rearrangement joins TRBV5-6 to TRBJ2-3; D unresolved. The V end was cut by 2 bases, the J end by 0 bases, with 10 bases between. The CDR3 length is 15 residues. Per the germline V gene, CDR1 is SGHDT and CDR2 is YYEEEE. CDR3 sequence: CASSFGSYSTDTQYF. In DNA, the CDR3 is TGTGCCAGCAGCTTCGGGTCGTATAGCACAGATACGCAGTATTTT.

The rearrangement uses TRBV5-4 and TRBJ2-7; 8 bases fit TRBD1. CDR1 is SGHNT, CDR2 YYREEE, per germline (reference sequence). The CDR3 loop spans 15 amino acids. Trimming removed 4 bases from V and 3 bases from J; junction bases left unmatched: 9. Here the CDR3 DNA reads TGTGCCAGCAGCCCAAGGACAGGGCTACTCTACGAGCAGTACTTC. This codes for CASSPRTGLLYEQYF.